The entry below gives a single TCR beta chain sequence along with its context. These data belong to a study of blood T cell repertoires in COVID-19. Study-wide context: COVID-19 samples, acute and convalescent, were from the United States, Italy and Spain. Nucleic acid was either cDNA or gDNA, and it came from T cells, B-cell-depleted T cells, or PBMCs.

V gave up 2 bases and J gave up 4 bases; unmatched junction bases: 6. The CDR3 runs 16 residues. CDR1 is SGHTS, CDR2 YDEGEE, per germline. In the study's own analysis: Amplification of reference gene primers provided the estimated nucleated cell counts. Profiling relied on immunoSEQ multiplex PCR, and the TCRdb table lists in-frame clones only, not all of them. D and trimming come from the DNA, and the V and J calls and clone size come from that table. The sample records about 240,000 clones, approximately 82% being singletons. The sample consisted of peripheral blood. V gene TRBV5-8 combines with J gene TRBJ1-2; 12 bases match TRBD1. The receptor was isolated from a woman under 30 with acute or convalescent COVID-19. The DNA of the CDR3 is TGTGCCAGCAGCTTTACCGGGACAGGGGGCGTCTATGGCTACACCTTC. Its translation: CASSFTGTGGVYGYTF.